The sample holds one count of the clone carrying this T cell receptor beta chain. The assay was immunoSEQ multiplex PCR, and TCRdb's table has in-frame clones only and misses some. The table shows tens of thousands of clones, with just over 85% occurring only once. These data are taken from a study of OX40 agonist ivuxolimab in advanced cancers. Study-wide background: A mean age of about 59 years, range about 20 to 85, was recorded, and approximately 79% were male.

Any history of autoimmune disease or systemic immunosuppression disqualified patients. The CDR3 is made up of 11 amino acids. The germline V gene encodes CDR1 MGHDK and CDR2 SYGVNS. Between the trimmed V and J ends, which lost 4 bases and 9 bases, there was a span of 7 bases. The source of this sequence is an adult with an advanced solid tumor such as melanoma, head and neck, liver or kidney cancer. The gene calls are TRBV25-1 and TRBJ2-1; D unclear. Sequenced material: CD4+ or CD8+ T cells sorted from blood, taken in a trial of the OX40 agonist ivuxolimab. CDR3 sequence (DNA): TGTGCCAGCAGTGGGTTAGGTGAGCAGTTCTTC. Protein: CASSGLGEQFF. The whole variable domain, remainder taken from reference TRBV25-1 and TRBJ2-1, is EADIYQTPRYLVIGTGKKITLECSQTMGHDKMYWYQQDPGMELHLIHYSYGVNSTEKGDLSSESTVSRIRTEHFPLTLESARPSHTSQYLCASSGLGEQFFGPGTRLTVL.